This paragraph reports one T cell receptor beta chain. This clonotype has more than one count but fewer than ten. Its antigen is currently not known. No per-base quality is available; no much larger clone lies one base away. The donors were roughly 40 Caucasian individuals from Russia, aged roughly 6 to 90 years, who were systemically healthy. Each donor gave about 11 milliliters of peripheral blood, drawn into EDTA-treated Vacutainer tubes. Ficoll-Paque density-gradient centrifugation was used to isolate PBMCs, with at least 7 million per sample. Total RNA, at least 6 micrograms per sample, was extracted from PBMCs with Trizol reagent. The percentages of naive CD45RAhigh/CD27high T cells were determined by flow cytometry on a PBMC aliquot from every donor. The library relied on 5' RACE. TCRdb records Illumina HiSeq 2500 as the sequencer. A second PCR of roughly 7 to 12 cycles was run with a J-beta primer mix and a sample-barcoded 5' primer. A unique molecular identifier was introduced onto each TCR beta cDNA molecule by a template-switch 5' adaptor carrying 12 random nucleotides. Each sample yielded at least 2.5 million CDR3-containing paired-end reads. The Mint cDNA synthesis kit, primed by a TRBC-specific oligonucleotide, was used to synthesize first-strand cDNA from all RNA. Following uracil-DNA glycosylase treatment, a first 18-cycle PCR with universal primers M1SS and BC2_uni_R was performed on all cDNA. As for the original processing: For normalization, 1 million high-quality reads, each with a distinct molecular identifier, were randomly selected from each sample. Instead of being binned into consensus sequences, reads that shared molecular identifiers were thrown out. MiTCR, with a Q25 quality threshold and the strictest error-elimination algorithm, was used for CDR3 identification, clonotype clustering and error correction. A nonparametric unseen species model with Euler transformation was used to estimate lower-bound total TCR beta diversity. TCRdb reanalyzed the raw reads on its own, using fastp at Q25 for trimming and MiXCR for clone calling, and kept in-frame beta chains. Rows matching on CDR3 protein sequence are summarized as one entry with the most common DNA and genes. The V and J calls shown here were made by TCRdb, not taken from the authors' results. The sample records roughly 720,000 distinct CDR3 sequences, less than 70% of which are singletons. Of the sample, about 42% is held by the ten largest clones.

These data are taken from a study of blood T cells in healthy people across ages (dated by TCRdb to about 2015). Looking at the study overall: In model experiments, template switching captured roughly one uniquely barcoded TCR beta cDNA molecule for every two T cells. Two additional independent replicas of 1 million unique cDNA reads from the same blood draw were analyzed for two donors (one aged 18 to 29 and one aged 80 or older). To avoid experimental bias, donors of different ages were distributed randomly across sequencing lanes. Donors were grouped into four age groups: young (average about 15 years), middle-aged (around 39), aged (around 60) and long-lived (approximately 78). The study measured age-related changes in TCR beta repertoire diversity using deep sequencing normalized with unique cDNA molecular identifiers.

What the authors observed across the whole study: As age increased, observed TCR beta diversity per million T cells dropped in a roughly linear way, and a significant reduction was already evident by age around 41. Because the CMV infection status of the donors was unknown, age-related changes in expanded clonotypes may potentially have been confounded. Since profiling was done on bulk unsorted PBMCs, naive and antigen-experienced compartments could not be conclusively compared. There was a strong correlation between observed TCR beta diversity and the percentage of naive T cells measured by flow cytometry. Total diversity estimates from one million sequenced T cells were considered lower bounds and underestimates. Compared with the aged group, the long-lived group had more naive CD4+ T cells, fewer expanded clones and increased TCR diversity, a pattern suggesting age selection.

Material for sequencing was blood. The sequence came from an elderly man in good health.

The DNA reads as follows: TGTGCCAGCAGCCTAATGGGAAACTATGGCTACACCTTC. Translated, it reads CASSLMGNYGYTF. Recombination linked TRBV7-8 to TRBJ1-2, with no D gene named confidently. The CDR3 runs 13 residues from the cysteine to the phenylalanine. The only DNA kept is the CDR3, 39 bases in frame from the first base. V and J are truncated by 5 bases and 2 bases respectively, leaving an intervening sequence of 9 bases. The germline V gene encodes CDR1 SGHVS and CDR2 FQNEAQ.